This TCR beta chain was identified during a study of T cell responses to AZD1222 COVID-19 vaccine. General observations from the study: Spike was spanned by vaccine-associated CD4 TCRs, which were dominant at 160-218 and 743-854. Reports say nearly half of spike-specific TCRs go after unmutated variant regions. Among the donors, most were white British and more were female, and clonal diversity was possibly underestimated.

The repertoire was sequenced with immunoSEQ multiplex PCR; TCRdb's copy has only in-frame clones and lacks some. The table includes roughly 150,000 clones, 90% to 95% detected once. This clone was counted between two and nine times. Its antigen is not known. This CDR3 is 14 amino acids long. With V trimmed by 8 bases and J by 3 bases, 9 bases remained unmatched. Germline CDR1 reads SNHLY; CDR2 reads FYNNEI. V gene TRBV2 combines with J gene TRBJ2-7, with 8 nucleotides matching TRBD1. The clonotype was recovered from an adult in good health. The sequencing here drew on peripheral blood, taken on day 0 of AZD1222 vaccination. Here the CDR3 reads CASETGTGGYEQYF. For the CDR3, the DNA is TGTGCCAGCGAGACCGGGACAGGAGGCTACGAGCAGTACTTC.